These 4 T cell receptor beta chains originate from one sample sequenced in a study of PD-1 blockade in classical Hodgkin lymphoma. Profiling relied on immunoSEQ multiplex PCR, and the TCRdb table lists in-frame clones only, not all of them. The table includes around 50,000 clones, around four fifths detected once. Stated time point: cycle 4 day 1 (C4D1), after around six weeks of nivolumab. Relapse was seen in all patients after autologous stem cell transplantation, and brentuximab vedotin exposure was variable. The sample in question was peripheral blood mononuclear cells (PBMCs), obtained before the fourth cycle of nivolumab. All receptors derive from a human donor with classical Hodgkin lymphoma.

The CDR3 region has the DNA TGTGCCAGCAGCTCTACGGGTTCGGGCAATCAGCCCCAGCATTTT. Translation gives CASSSTGSGNQPQHF. The chain has TRBV7-2 and TRBJ1-5; no clear D gene. Germline CDR1 is SGHTA and CDR2 is FQGNSA. Trimming took 4 bases from V and 2 from J, leaving 12 bases between them. This CDR3 has 15 amino acids. Combining the CDR3 with reference TRBV7-2 and TRBJ1-5 gives the whole variable domain GAGVSQSPSNKVTEKGKDVELRCDPISGHTALYWYRQSLGQGLEFLIYFQGNSAPDKSGLPSDRFSAERTGGSVSTLTIQRTQQEDSAVYLCASSSTGSGNQPQHFGDGTRLSIL.

The rearrangement joins TRBV25-1 to TRBJ2-3; D not resolved. The V end was cut by 7 bases, the J end by 4 bases, with 12 bases between. The CDR3 contains 13 residues. The germline CDR1 and CDR2 sequences are MGHDK and SYGVNS. This CDR3 reads CASNHGIADTQYF. CDR3 sequence (DNA): TGTGCCAGCAATCATGGGATAGCAGATACGCAGTATTTT.

This rearrangement joins TRBV2 to TRBJ1-1; D unclear. From germline, CDR1 is SNHLY and CDR2 FYNNEI. Between the trimmed V and J ends, which lost 2 bases and 4 bases, there was a span of 8 bases. The CDR3 is 13 residues long. The CDR3 reads CASSEKRGTEAFF. DNA of the CDR3: TGTGCCAGCAGTGAAAAGCGGGGCACTGAAGCTTTCTTT.

The CDR3 is CASSPTGLVWNEQFF. CDR3 in DNA: TGCGCCAGCAGCCCGACAGGGTTAGTTTGGAATGAGCAGTTCTTC. The chain uses TRBV5-1 and TRBJ2-1; 7 bases are shared with TRBD1. This CDR3 comprises 15 residues. The trim removed 4 bases at V and 7 bases at J, leaving 11 bases unmatched. Germline V gene lookup returns CDR1 SGHRS and CDR2 YFSETQ. The full variable domain, with the rest looked up from reference TRBV5-1 and TRBJ2-1, is KAGVTQTPRYLIKTRGQQVTLSCSPISGHRSVSWYQQTPGQGLQFLFEYFSETQRNKGNFPGRFSGRQFSNSRSEMNVSTLELGDSALYLCASSPTGLVWNEQFFGPGTRLTVL.